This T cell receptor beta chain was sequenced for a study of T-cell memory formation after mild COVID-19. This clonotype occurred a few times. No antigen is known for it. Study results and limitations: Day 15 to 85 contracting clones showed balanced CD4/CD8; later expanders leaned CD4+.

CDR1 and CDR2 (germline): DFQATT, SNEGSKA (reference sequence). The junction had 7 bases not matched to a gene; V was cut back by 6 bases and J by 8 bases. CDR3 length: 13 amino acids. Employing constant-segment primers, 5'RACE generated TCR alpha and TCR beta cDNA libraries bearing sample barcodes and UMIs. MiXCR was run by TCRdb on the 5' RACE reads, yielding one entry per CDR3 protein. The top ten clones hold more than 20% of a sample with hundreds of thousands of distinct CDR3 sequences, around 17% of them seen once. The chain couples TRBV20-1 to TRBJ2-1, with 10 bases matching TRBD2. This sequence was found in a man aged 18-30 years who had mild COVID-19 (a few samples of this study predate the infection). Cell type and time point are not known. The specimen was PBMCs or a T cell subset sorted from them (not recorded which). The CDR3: CSAFRSGGDEQFF. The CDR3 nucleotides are TGCAGTGCCTTCCGGAGCGGGGGGGATGAGCAGTTCTTC.